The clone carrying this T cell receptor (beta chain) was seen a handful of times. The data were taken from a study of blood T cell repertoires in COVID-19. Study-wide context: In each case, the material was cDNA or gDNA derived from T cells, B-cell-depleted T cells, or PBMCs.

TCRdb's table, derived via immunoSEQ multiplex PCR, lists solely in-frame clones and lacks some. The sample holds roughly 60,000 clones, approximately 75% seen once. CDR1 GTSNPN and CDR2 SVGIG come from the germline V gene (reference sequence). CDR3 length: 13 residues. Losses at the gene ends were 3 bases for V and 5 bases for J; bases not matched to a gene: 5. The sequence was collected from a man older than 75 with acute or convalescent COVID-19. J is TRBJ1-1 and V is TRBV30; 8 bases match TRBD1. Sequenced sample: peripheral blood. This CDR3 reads CAWRNRGGTEAFF. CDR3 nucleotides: TGTGCCTGGAGGAACAGGGGGGGGACTGAAGCTTTCTTT.